This is a list of T cell receptor beta chains from one sample in a study of cytomegalovirus exposure and HLA in healthy donors. Sequenced by immunoSEQ multiplex PCR; TCRdb stores in-frame clones only, minus some. The sample yields roughly 100,000 clones, 81% seen once. Sample: PBMCs. The receptors were gathered from a man aged 40-49 years in good health and CMV-seropositive. CDR3s include the opening cysteine and the closing phenylalanine or tryptophan. The D gene is left open where the match is weak. Expanded clones are given a class, and other clones once, few, many or no size at all.

d_gene,v_gene,abundance,j_gene,CDR3nt,CDR3aa
TRBD2,TRBV6-5,-,TRBJ2-3,TGTGCCAGCAGTTACGGCGGGGGGGGCACAGATACGCAGTATTTT,CASSYGGGGTDTQYF
TRBD2,TRBV6-6,few,TRBJ2-1,TGTGCCAGCAGTTACTCGGGAGGGTTCGATGAGCAGTTCTTC,CASSYSGGFDEQFF
-,TRBV30,-,TRBJ2-5,TGTGCCTGGAGTGTAGATAGCGAGACCCAGTACTTC,CAWSVDSETQYF
TRBD1,TRBV13,-,TRBJ1-4,TGTGCCAGCAGCTTAAGACAGGGAACTAATGAAAAACTGTTTTTT,CASSLRQGTNEKLFF
-,TRBV19,-,TRBJ1-4,TGTGCCAGTAGTATGGAAGGGACAATTAATGAAAAACTGTTTTTT,CASSMEGTINEKLFF
TRBD1,TRBV27,-,TRBJ1-3,TGTGCCAGCAGTCAGGGGACAGGCTCTGGAAACACCATATATTTT,CASSQGTGSGNTIYF
-,TRBV5-6,-,TRBJ2-1,TGTGCCAGCAACTGGGCAGGGGAAGAGCAGTTCTTC,CASNWAGEEQFF
TRBD2,TRBV9,-,TRBJ2-7,TGTGCCAGCAGCCGTGGGATCAGCGGGAGCTCCTACGAGCAGTACTTC,CASSRGISGSSYEQYF
-,TRBV5-4,-,TRBJ1-2,TGTGCCAGCAGCTTGGGGTGGGGGGACTATGGCTACACCTTC,CASSLGWGDYGYTF
-,TRBV6-5,-,TRBJ1-1,TGTGCCAGCAGAGAACAGGGAGGGATGAACACTGAAGCTTTCTTT,CASREQGGMNTEAFF
TRBD2,TRBV19,-,TRBJ2-7,TGTGCCAGTAGTAGCACCCGAGGGAGGACTAGCGCGCCCTACGAGCAGTACTTC,CASSSTRGRTSAPYEQYF
-,TRBV6-1,-,TRBJ1-2,TGTGCCAGCAGTGGCGGGACTCTCAACGGCCATGGCTACACCTTC,CASSGGTLNGHGYTF
-,TRBV7-9,-,TRBJ1-1,TGTGCCAGCAGCTTAGACAGGGTAACTGAAGCTTTCTTT,CASSLDRVTEAFF
-,TRBV13,once,TRBJ2-7,TGTGCCAGCAGGCGTTCCCGGACAGCCTACGAGCAGTACTTC,CASRRSRTAYEQYF
TRBD1,TRBV7-9,few,TRBJ2-3,TGTGCCAGCAGCTTATACGGGACAGGGGTAACAGATACGCAGTATTTT,CASSLYGTGVTDTQYF
TRBD2,TRBV5-1,-,TRBJ2-5,TGCGCCAGCAGCTTATCGGGACTAGCGGGGTCTCAAGAGACCCAGTACTTC,CASSLSGLAGSQETQYF
-,TRBV7-9,-,TRBJ1-5,TGTGCCAGCCGCAACGCCTGGGCAGGCAATCAGCCCCAGCATTTT,CASRNAWAGNQPQHF
-,TRBV1,-,TRBJ2-4,TGCACCAGCAGCCAAGATCCTTCTAGCGGGAACCCATTAGCCAAAAACATTCAGTACTTC,CTSSQDPSSGNPLAKNIQYF
-,TRBV5-1,-,TRBJ2-7,TGCGCCAGCAGCTTGGATGGTGACAGTCCCTACGAGCAGTACTTC,CASSLDGDSPYEQYF
-,TRBV2,-,TRBJ2-7,TGTGCCAGCAGTGCGGTAGGTGGGAGCCGCTCCTACGAGCAGTACTTC,CASSAVGGSRSYEQYF
-,TRBV5-1,-,TRBJ2-7,TGCGCCAGCAGCCCTTCCTCCGCCAGGGGCTACGAGCAGTACTTC,CASSPSSARGYEQYF
TRBD1,TRBV29-1,-,TRBJ1-1,TGCAGCGGAAGCACAGGGGGAAGCACTGAAGCTTTCTTT,CSGSTGGSTEAFF
-,TRBV5-1,-,TRBJ1-1,TGCGCCAGCAGCTTGAATGACATGAACACTGAAGCTTTCTTT,CASSLNDMNTEAFF
-,TRBV10-3,few,TRBJ1-2,TGTGCCATCAGTGAAGGGGGGGCGGGTGGCTACACCTTC,CAISEGGAGGYTF
TRBD1,TRBV6-1,-,TRBJ1-1,TGTGCCAGCACCCCTCGGACAGGGCTCATTGTTGTGGCTTTCTTT,CASTPRTGLIVVAFF
-,TRBV2,few,TRBJ1-1,TGTGCCAGCAGTGAGCGCAATGAAGCTTTCTTT,CASSERNEAFF
TRBD1,TRBV5-4,few,TRBJ1-2,TGTGCCAGCAGCTTCGACAGGGGTGAACGCTCTGGCTACACCTTC,CASSFDRGERSGYTF
TRBD2,TRBV6-5,-,TRBJ2-3,TGTGCCAGCACCCCCGGGGCGGGAGGAGCAGATACGCAGTATTTT,CASTPGAGGADTQYF
TRBD2,TRBV9,-,TRBJ2-1,TGTGCCAGCAGTCGCACTAGCGGGGGGGTCAATGAGCAGTTCTTC,CASSRTSGGVNEQFF
-,TRBV6-5,-,TRBJ1-1,TGTGCCAGCAGCACGACAGTGAACACTGAAGCTTTCTTT,CASSTTVNTEAFF
TRBD1,TRBV5-1,-,TRBJ2-5,TGCGCCAGCGCCCGGACAGGGGGGAGTCAGACCCAGTACTTC,CASARTGGSQTQYF
-,TRBV20-1,-,TRBJ1-2,TGCAGTGGAGCTTCCCCCTATGGCTACACCTTC,CSGASPYGYTF
TRBD2,TRBV10-2,-,TRBJ2-3,TGCGCCAGCAGTGAGTCGAGGGCTAGCGGGGGGGCCGGCACAGATACGCAGTATTTT,CASSESRASGGAGTDTQYF
-,TRBV5-1,-,TRBJ2-2,TGCGCCAGCAGCTTGGGGGGGGACACCGGGGAGCTGTTTTTT,CASSLGGDTGELFF
TRBD1,TRBV15,-,TRBJ1-6,TGTGCCACCAGCAGGGTTGGACAGGGTTCGTCCCTCCACTTT,CATSRVGQGSSLHF
TRBD1,TRBV9,-,TRBJ2-3,TGTGCCAGCAGCTCAGACAGGGCGGTCTTCACAGATACGCAGTATTTT,CASSSDRAVFTDTQYF
TRBD1,TRBV28,-,TRBJ1-1,TGTGCCAGCAGTTTTGGGGACAGGGGGTTGTTAGCTTTCTTT,CASSFGDRGLLAFF
TRBD1,TRBV6-6,-,TRBJ2-7,TGTGCCAGCAGAATAACCCTGGGGACAGGATTCGAGCAGTACTTC,CASRITLGTGFEQYF
TRBD1,TRBV5-4,-,TRBJ1-2,TGTGCCAGCAGCCCGGGACAGGGGGGGGGCTACACCTTC,CASSPGQGGGYTF
TRBD1,TRBV14,-,TRBJ1-1,TGTGCCAGCAGCTTGGGACAGTTTAAAGCTTTCTTT,CASSLGQFKAFF
TRBD1,TRBV7-2,-,TRBJ1-1,TGTGCCAGCAGCTTAGGAGGGACAGAATTATCAGCTTTCTTT,CASSLGGTELSAFF
TRBD1,TRBV27,-,TRBJ2-5,TGTGCCAGCAGACGTGAGGGGGCGATAGCAGAGACCCAGTACTTC,CASRREGAIAETQYF
TRBD1,TRBV30,-,TRBJ1-5,TGTGCCTGGAGTTATAACAGGGGCAGTCAGCCCCAGCATTTT,CAWSYNRGSQPQHF
-,TRBV6-5,-,TRBJ1-3,TGTGCCAGCAGTCCGGGTCCAGTTGGGACCATATATTTT,CASSPGPVGTIYF
-,TRBV10-3,-,TRBJ1-2,TGTGCCATCAGCCTACAGGACGGCTATGGCTACACCTTC,CAISLQDGYGYTF
TRBD2,TRBV7-9,-,TRBJ2-3,TGTGCCAGCAGCTCCCCGGGGGGTGCTGCAGATACGCAGTATTTT,CASSSPGGAADTQYF
TRBD2,TRBV15,-,TRBJ2-3,TGTGCCACCAGCAGACCGCGGGGGGGCGGGGCAGATACGCAGTATTTT,CATSRPRGGGADTQYF
-,TRBV13,-,TRBJ2-7,TGTGCCAGCAGCGACCGGGACAACCGGTTCGAGCAGTACTTC,CASSDRDNRFEQYF
TRBD1,TRBV12-5,-,TRBJ2-2,TGTGCTAGTGGTTTGGGAGGGGGCGCGTCTCCCGGGGAGCTGTTTTTT,CASGLGGGASPGELFF
-,TRBV15,-,TRBJ2-5,TGTGCCACCAGCCCTGAGGGGGAGGGCCGGGAGACCCAGTACTTC,CATSPEGEGRETQYF
-,TRBV7-9,-,TRBJ2-1,TGTGCCAGCAGCTTAGGCGGGAACGGGATTCACAAGGGCAATGAGCAGTTCTTC,CASSLGGNGIHKGNEQFF
TRBD1,TRBV5-1,-,TRBJ1-2,TGCGCCAGCGGGACAGGGGTAATGGGCTACACCTTC,CASGTGVMGYTF
TRBD2,TRBV5-1,-,TRBJ2-1,TGCGCCAGCAGTCCGGAGACTAGCGGGAAGCAGTTCTTC,CASSPETSGKQFF
-,TRBV10-2,-,TRBJ2-7,TGCGCCAGCAGTGAGGGACTCCAAAGCTCCTACGAGCAGTACTTC,CASSEGLQSSYEQYF
-,TRBV10-2,-,TRBJ1-2,TGCGCCAGCAGTGAGAGCAGGGGTCAAAACTATGGCTACACCTTC,CASSESRGQNYGYTF